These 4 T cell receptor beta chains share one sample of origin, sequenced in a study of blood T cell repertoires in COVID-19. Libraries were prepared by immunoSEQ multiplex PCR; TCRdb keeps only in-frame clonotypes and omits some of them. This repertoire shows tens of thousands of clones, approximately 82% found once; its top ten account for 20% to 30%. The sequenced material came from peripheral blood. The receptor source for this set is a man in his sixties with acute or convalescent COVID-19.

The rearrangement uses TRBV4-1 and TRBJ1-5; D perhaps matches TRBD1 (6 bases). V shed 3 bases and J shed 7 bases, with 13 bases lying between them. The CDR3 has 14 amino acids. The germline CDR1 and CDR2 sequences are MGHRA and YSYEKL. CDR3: CASSHARGNQPQHF. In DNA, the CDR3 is TGCGCCAGCAGCCATGCCAGGGGTAACCAGCCCCAGCATTTT.

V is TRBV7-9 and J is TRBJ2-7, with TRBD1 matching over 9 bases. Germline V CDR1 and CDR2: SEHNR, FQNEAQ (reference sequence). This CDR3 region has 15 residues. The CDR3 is CASSQAGTGYSDWDV. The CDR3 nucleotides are TGTGCCAGCAGCCAAGCTGGGACAGGGTATTCCGACTGGGACGTC.

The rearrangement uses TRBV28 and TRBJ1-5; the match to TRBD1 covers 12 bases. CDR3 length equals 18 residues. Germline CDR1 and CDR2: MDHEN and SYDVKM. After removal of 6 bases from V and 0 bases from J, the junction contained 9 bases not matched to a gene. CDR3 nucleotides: TGTGCCAGCAGGAAACCGGGACAGGGGGCCCTTAGCAATCAGCCCCAGCATTTT. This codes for CASRKPGQGALSNQPQHF.

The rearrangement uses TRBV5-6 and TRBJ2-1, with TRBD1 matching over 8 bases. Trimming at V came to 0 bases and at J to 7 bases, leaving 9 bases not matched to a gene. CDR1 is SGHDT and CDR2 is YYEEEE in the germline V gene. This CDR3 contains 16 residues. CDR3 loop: CASSLVRRTGLNEQFF. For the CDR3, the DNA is TGTGCCAGCAGCTTGGTTCGGCGGACAGGGTTGAATGAGCAGTTCTTC.